These 5 T cell receptor beta chains were all obtained from the same sample, sequenced in a study of CD8+CD57+ T cells in acquired aplastic anemia (dated by TCRdb to 2016 to 2018). Instrument used: Illumina HiSeq 2000. TCR beta VDJ combination and CDR3 sequence profiling used genomic DNA as the template. The public reads were reprocessed in TCRdb via fastp at Q25 and MiXCR, keeping in-frame beta chains. Merged by CDR3 protein, the rows form single entries marked with the most common genes and DNA. The sample includes under 350,000 distinct CDR3 sequences, with 50% to 70% observed a single time. Less than 10% of the sample is in the top ten clones. Sequencing was performed on sorted CD4+, CD8+, or CD8+CD57+ T cells (not recorded which) from PBMCs. The receptors were gathered from a human donor with severe aplastic anemia or a healthy control (not recorded which).

The table lists this clonotype with many counts. The CDR3 loop reads CASTGQVNTEAFF. In nucleotides, the CDR3 is TGTGCCAGCACCGGACAGGTAAACACTGAAGCTTTCTTT. V gene TRBV2 combines with J gene TRBJ1-1; TRBD1 matches 7 bases. Trimming removed 7 bases from V and 2 bases from J; junction bases left unmatched: 4. The CDR3 loop spans 13 amino acids. The germline gives CDR1 SNHLY, CDR2 FYNNEI. The entire variable domain, with the rest obtained from reference TRBV2 and TRBJ1-1, is as follows: EPEVTQTPSHQVTQMGQEVILRCVPISNHLYFYWYRQILGQKVEFLVSFYNNEISEKSEIFDDQFSVERPDGSNFTLKIRSTKLEDSAMYFCASTGQVNTEAFFGQGTRLTVV.

This clonotype appeared many times. The chain is built from TRBV6-5 and TRBJ2-3; 16 nucleotides agree with TRBD2. CDR1 is MNHEY and CDR2 is SVGAGI in the germline V gene. V shed 6 bases and J 8 bases; nucleotides not matched to a gene: 5. The CDR3 has 15 residues. CDR3 sequence: CASRGTSGGAVTQYF. CDR3 bases: TGTGCCAGCAGGGGGACTAGCGGGGGGGCCGTTACGCAGTATTTT.

V is TRBV4-1 and J is TRBJ2-7, with no clear D. Germline values: CDR1 MGHRA, CDR2 YSYEKL. V lost 1 base, J lost 2 bases, and 12 bases lay in between. This CDR3 is 15 amino acids long. DNA of the CDR3: TGCGCCAGCAGCCAAGGGTCGGAATATCCCTACGAGCAGTACTTC. Translated, it gives CASSQGSEYPYEQYF.

The table lists this clonotype with many counts. The chain has TRBV30 and TRBJ1-2, with D unresolved. This CDR3 is 12 amino acids long. The germline gives CDR1 GTSNPN, CDR2 SVGIG (reference sequence). Deletions cut 2 bases from V and 4 bases from J, with 8 bases between. This CDR3 is CAWSWAGYGYTF. The CDR3 region has the DNA TGTGCCTGGAGTTGGGCAGGCTATGGCTACACCTTC.

This chain connects TRBV7-9 to TRBJ2-5; D is possibly TRBD1 (5 bases). The CDR3 length is 11 residues. With 2 bases removed from V and 13 bases from J, the gap between germline ends came to 11 bases. CDR1 and CDR2 (germline): SEHNR, FQNEAQ (reference sequence). CDR3 protein: CASSLYDSLYF. CDR3 DNA sequence: TGTGCCAGCAGCTTATATGACAGCTTGTACTTC.